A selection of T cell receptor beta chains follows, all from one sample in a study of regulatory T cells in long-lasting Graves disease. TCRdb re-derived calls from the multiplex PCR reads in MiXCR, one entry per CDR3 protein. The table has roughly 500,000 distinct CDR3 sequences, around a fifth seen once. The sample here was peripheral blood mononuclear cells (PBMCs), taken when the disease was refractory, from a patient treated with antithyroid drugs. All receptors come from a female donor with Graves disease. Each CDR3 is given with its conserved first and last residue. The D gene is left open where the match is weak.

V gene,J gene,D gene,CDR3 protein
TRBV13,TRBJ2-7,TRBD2,CASAITSPAGGLYEQYF
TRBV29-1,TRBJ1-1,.,CSGFKISRIGVPEAFF
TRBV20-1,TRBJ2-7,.,CSISDQMEEQYF
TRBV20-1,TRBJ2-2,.,CSARDGGLAETGELFF
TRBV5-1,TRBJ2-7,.,CASSLGGQSSYEQYF
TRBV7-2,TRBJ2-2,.,CASSLARSYTGELFF
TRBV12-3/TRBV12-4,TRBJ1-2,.,CASRLQRHNIYGYTF
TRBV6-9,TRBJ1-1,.,CASSYEAYETTNTEAFF
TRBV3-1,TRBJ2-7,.,CASSQAPEGTYEQYF
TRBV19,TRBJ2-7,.,CASSPGTNSYEQYF
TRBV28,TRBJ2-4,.,CATSPGGRLAKNIQYF
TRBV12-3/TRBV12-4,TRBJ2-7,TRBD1,CASSRQGGRAYEQYF
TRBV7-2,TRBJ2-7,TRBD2,CASSVSTSGIYEQYF
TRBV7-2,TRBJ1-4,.,CASSLAGDREKLFF
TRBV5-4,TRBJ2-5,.,CASSLYTSQTQYF
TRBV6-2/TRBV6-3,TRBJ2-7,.,CASSYKLRALRRYEQYF
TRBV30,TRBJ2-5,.,CAWTRRETQYF
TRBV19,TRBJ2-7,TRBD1,CASSITDRVFYEQYF
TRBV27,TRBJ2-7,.,CASSLRGGVYEQYF
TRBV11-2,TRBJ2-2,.,CASSFQTEGGELFF
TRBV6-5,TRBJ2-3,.,CASSYAGAGTDTQYF
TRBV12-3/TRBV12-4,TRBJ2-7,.,CASSLVPGSYEQYF